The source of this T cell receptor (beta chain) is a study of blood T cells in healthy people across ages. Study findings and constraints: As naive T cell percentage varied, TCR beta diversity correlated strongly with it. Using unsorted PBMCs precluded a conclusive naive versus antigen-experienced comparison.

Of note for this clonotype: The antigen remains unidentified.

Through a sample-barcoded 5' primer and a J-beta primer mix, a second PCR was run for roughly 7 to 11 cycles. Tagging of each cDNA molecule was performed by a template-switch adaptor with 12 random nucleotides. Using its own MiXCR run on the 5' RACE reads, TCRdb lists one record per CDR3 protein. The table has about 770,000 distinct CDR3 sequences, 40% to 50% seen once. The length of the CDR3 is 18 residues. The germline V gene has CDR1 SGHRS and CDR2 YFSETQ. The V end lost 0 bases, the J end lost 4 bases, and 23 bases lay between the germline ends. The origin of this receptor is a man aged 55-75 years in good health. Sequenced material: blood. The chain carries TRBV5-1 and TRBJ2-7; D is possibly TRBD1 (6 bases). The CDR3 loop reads CASSLVTSGERLVYEQYF. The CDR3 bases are TGCGCCAGCAGCTTGGTTACTTCAGGGGAGAGACTCGTGTACGAGCAGTACTTC.